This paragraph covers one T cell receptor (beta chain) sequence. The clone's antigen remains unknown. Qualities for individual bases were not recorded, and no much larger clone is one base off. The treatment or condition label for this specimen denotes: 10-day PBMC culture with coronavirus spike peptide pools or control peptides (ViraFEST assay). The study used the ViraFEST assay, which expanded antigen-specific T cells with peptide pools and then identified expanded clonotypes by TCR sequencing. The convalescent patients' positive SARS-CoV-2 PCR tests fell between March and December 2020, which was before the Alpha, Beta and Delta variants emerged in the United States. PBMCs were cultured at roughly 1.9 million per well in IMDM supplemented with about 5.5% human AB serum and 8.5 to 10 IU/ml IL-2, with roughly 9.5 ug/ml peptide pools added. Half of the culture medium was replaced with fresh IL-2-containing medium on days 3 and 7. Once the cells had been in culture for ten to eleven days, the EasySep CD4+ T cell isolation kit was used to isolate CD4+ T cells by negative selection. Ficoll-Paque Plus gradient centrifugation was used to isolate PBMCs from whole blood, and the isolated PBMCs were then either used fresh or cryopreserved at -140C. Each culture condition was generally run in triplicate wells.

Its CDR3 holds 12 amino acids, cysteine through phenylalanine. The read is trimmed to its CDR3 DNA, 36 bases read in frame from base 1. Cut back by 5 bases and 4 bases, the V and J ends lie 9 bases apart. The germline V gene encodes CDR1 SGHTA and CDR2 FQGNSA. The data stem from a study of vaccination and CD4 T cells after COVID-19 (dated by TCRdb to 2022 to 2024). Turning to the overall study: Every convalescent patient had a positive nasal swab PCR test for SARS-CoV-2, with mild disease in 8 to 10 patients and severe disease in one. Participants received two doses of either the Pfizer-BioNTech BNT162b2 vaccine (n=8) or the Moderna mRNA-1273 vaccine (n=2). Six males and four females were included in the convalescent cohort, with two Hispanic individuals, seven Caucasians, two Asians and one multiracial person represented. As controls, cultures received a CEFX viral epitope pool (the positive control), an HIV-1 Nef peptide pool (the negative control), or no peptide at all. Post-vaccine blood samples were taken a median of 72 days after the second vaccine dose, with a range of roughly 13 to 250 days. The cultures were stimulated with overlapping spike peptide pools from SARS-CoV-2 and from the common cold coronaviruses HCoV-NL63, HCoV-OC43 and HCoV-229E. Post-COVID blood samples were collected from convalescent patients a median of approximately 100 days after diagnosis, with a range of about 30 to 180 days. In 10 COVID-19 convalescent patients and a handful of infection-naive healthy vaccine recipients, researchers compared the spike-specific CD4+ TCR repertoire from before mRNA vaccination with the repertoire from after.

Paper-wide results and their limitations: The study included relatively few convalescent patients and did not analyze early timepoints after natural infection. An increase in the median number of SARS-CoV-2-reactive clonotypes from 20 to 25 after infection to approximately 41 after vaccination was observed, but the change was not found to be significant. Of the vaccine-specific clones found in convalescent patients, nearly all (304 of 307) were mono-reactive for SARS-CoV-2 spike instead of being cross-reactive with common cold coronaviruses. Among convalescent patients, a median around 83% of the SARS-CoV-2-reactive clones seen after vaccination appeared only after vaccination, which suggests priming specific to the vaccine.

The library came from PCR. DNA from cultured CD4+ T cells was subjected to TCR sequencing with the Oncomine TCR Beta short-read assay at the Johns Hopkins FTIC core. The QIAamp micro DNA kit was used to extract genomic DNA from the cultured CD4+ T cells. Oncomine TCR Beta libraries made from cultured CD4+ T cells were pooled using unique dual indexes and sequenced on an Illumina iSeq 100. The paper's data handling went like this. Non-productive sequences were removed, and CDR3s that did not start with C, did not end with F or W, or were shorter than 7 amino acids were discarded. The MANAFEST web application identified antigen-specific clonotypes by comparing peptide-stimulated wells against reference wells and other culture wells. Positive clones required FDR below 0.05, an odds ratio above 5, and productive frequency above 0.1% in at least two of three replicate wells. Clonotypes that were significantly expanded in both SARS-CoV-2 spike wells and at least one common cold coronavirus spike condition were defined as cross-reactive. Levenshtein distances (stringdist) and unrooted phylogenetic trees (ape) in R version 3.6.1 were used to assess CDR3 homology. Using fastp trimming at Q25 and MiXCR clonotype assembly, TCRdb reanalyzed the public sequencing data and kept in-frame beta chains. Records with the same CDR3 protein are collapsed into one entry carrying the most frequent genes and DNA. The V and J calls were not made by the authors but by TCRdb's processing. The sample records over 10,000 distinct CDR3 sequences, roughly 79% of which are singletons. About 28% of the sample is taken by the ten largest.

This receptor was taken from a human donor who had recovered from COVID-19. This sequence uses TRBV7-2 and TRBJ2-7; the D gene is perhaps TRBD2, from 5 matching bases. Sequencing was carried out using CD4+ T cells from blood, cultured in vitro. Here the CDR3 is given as CASSPDWYEQYF. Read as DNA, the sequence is TGTGCCAGCAGCCCGGACTGGTACGAGCAGTACTTC.